The source of this T cell receptor (beta chain) is a study of T-cell reconstitution after alpha-beta-depleted transplantation in children. Overall study results and limits: When one year had passed after transplant, most T-cell counts and diversity came from newly produced T cells. About two months after transplant, alpha-beta T cells reportedly came from several hundred expanded graft clones. Elevated TCRbeta diversity at day 60 was traced, in some patients, to surviving recipient T cells and thymic progenitors.

Of note for this clonotype: What it recognizes is unknown. A much larger clone differs by one base, so this may be a read error.

Unique molecular identifiers were incorporated into the prepared TCRbeta library. A single record per CDR3 protein comes from TCRdb applying MiXCR to the PCR reads. The repertoire holds fewer than 250,000 distinct CDR3 sequences, with under 9.5% as singletons. The CDR3 spans 12 residues. The ends were cut back, 7 bases at V and 4 bases at J, with 10 bases in the middle. Specimen: PBMCs, mostly from graft donor cells, collected 180 days after TCRalphabeta/CD19-depleted stem cell transplant. This sequence originates from a male patient younger than 18 who had a stem cell transplant for acute lymphoblastic leukemia, so the T cells may come from the graft donor. J is TRBJ1-2 and V is TRBV12-3 or TRBV12-4; D not resolved. The CDR3 nucleotides are TGTGCCAGCAAGAACATGGGCTATGGCTACACCTTC. Protein sequence: CASKNMGYGYTF.